The 4 T cell receptor beta chains presented below share a single source sample, sequenced in a study of cytomegalovirus exposure and HLA in healthy donors. The data were produced by immunoSEQ multiplex PCR, yet TCRdb's version contains in-frame clones alone and is incomplete. The sample has 120,000 or so clones, 70% to 90% seen once; the top ten hold about 1.9%. Sequencing was done on a sample of PBMCs. These receptors were collected from a woman aged 18-30 years in good health and CMV-seronegative.

The chain combines TRBV4-3 with TRBJ1-1, with 9 bases identical to TRBD1. J was trimmed by 4 bases and V by 1 base; bases with no gene match: 1. From germline, CDR1 is LGHNA and CDR2 YSLEER. The CDR3 has 14 amino acids. Written as DNA, the CDR3 is TGCGCCAGCAGCCAAGGGACAGGGGTCACTGAAGCTTTCTTT. It encodes CASSQGTGVTEAFF.

The V gene is TRBV10-3, the J gene TRBJ2-2, with 10 bases aligning to TRBD1. From germline, CDR1 is ENHRY and CDR2 SYGVKD. The CDR3 has 15 residues. With V trimmed by 11 bases and J by 3 bases, 9 bases remained unmatched. CDR3 DNA sequence: TGTGCCTGCCGCGCCGGGACAGGGGACACCGGGGAGCTGTTTTTT. Its translation is CACRAGTGDTGELFF.

This chain uses TRBV7-9 with TRBJ2-1, with 9 bases aligning to TRBD1. The V segment lost 4 bases and the J segment 3 bases; nucleotides outside the gene matches: 13. This CDR3 is built from 18 residues. The V gene's germline CDR1 is SEHNR and CDR2 FQNEAQ (reference sequence). The CDR3 here is CASSYPSIGDRVYNEQFF. The DNA of the CDR3 is TGTGCCAGCAGCTACCCCTCCATCGGGGACAGGGTCTACAATGAGCAGTTCTTC.

V usage is TRBV27 and J usage is TRBJ2-7, with unresolved D. Germline V gene data show CDR1 as MNHEY and CDR2 as SMNVEV (reference sequence). This CDR3 has 16 residues. V was clipped by 3 bases and J by 0 bases, with 15 bases between them. CDR3 nucleotides: TGTGCCAGCAGTTTTACAGCTACCCCGAGCTCCTACGAGCAGTACTTC. Its protein product is CASSFTATPSSYEQYF.